The sequence of this T cell receptor (beta chain) was determined in a study of OX40 agonist ivuxolimab in advanced cancers. Study-level points and caveats: Average numbers of expanded clones were greater in CD8+ T cells than in CD4+.

A remark on this clone: The target antigen is unknown.

The protocol was immunoSEQ multiplex PCR, while the TCRdb copy is restricted to in-frame clones and leaves out a portion. The data show about 70,000 clones, around 82% seen once. V lost 4 bases, J lost 2 bases, and 7 bases stayed unmatched. This CDR3 is built from 17 residues. Germline assignment: CDR1 SGHRS and CDR2 YFSETQ. This clonotype originated in an adult with an advanced solid tumor such as melanoma, head and neck, liver or kidney cancer. Material: CD4+ or CD8+ T cells sorted from blood, obtained in a trial of the OX40 agonist ivuxolimab. The chain recombines TRBV5-1 with TRBJ2-5; TRBD2 agrees at 14 bases. This CDR3 reads CASSPPRLAGGQETQYF. The CDR3 bases are TGCGCCAGCAGCCCCCCGAGACTAGCGGGGGGGCAAGAGACCCAGTACTTC.